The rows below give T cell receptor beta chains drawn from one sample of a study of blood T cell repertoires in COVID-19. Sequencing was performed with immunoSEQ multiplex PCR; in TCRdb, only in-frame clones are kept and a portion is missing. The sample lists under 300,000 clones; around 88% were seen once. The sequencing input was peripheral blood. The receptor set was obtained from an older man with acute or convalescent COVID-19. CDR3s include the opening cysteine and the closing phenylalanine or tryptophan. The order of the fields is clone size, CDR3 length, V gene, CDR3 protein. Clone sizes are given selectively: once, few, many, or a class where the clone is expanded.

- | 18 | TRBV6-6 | CASSRSGGRKSSYNEQFF
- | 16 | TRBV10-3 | CAISESWTGERAEAFF
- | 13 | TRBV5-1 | CASSLAAGTEQFF
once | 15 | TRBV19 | CASSIGWGVNYGYTF
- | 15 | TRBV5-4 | CASRVTGTNTGELFF
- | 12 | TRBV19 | CASIRDSYEQYF
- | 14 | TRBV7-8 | CASSPAGGTGELFF
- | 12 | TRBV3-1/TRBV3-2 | CASSHLQETQYF
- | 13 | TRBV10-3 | CAISGGATDTQYF
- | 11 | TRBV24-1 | CATISSQPQHF
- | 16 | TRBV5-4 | CASSWGTSGGLYEQYF
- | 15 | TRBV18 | CASSSGTGGGYEQFF
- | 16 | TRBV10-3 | CAISESVGQGTGELFF
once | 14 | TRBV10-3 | CAISQQGAVEKLFF
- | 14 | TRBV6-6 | CASRDGLVRDTQYF
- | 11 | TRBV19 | CATGGTGELFF
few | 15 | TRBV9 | CASSVDRVATDTQYF
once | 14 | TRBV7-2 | CASSAGLTGETQYF
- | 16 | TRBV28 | CASRIPGQRVTDTQYF
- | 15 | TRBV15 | CATSRNTGRNTEAFF
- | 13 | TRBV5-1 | CASSRQITDTQYF
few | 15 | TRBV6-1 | CASSELAGVQETQYF
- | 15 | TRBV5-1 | CASSQGLASLNEQFF
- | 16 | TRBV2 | CASTPGHRTSGNTIYF
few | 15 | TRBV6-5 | CASSYARQGAGEQYF
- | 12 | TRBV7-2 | CASSLVLSEQFF
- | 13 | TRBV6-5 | CASSYTSYNEQFF
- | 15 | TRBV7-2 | CASSSDRAGGNTIYF
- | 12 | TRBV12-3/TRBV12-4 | CASSRSPGGYTF